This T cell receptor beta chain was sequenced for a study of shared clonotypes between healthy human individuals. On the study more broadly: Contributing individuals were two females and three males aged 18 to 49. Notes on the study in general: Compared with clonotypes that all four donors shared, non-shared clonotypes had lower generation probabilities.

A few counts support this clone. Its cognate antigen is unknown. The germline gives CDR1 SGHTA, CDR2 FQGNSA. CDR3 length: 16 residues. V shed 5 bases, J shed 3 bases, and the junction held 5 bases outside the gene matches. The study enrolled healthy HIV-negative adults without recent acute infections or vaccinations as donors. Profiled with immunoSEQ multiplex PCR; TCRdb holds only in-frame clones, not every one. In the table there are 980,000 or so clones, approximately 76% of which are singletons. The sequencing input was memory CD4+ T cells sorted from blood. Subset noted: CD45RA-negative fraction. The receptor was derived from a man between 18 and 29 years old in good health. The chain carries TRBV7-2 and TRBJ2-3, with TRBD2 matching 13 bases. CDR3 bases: TGTGCCAGCAGCGGACGACTAGCGGGAGGAACAGATACGCAGTATTTT. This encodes CASSGRLAGGTDTQYF.